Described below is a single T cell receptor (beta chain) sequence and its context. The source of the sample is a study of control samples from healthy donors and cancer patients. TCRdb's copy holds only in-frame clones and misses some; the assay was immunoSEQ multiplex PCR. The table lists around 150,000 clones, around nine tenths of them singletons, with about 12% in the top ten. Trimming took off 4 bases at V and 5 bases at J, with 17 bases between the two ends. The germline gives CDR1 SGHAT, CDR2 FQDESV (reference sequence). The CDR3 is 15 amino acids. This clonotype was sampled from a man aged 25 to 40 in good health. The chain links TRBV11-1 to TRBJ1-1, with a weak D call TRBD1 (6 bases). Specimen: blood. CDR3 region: CASSSPGRGKTEAFF. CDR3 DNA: TGTGCCAGCAGCTCCCCGGGAAGGGGGAAGACTGAAGCTTTCTTT.